The following is a T cell receptor beta chain sequence with its context. The target antigen is unknown. This specimen comes from a study of OX40 agonist ivuxolimab in advanced cancers. About the research overall: Across the patients, intravenous ivuxolimab was delivered every 2 weeks at 0.01 to 10 mg/kg. Having had anti-PD-1, anti-PD-L1 or anti-CTLA-4 therapy before was allowed, and roughly 38% had some. The study's findings and limits: Expanded peripheral T cells had an undetermined antigen specificity. Fewer expanded clones were found on average in CD4+ than in CD8+ T cells.

Assay used: immunoSEQ multiplex PCR; TCRdb lists only in-frame clones, some missing. The table lists fewer than 85,000 clones, 83% of them singletons, with 0.7% to 0.9% in the top ten. Material: CD4+ or CD8+ T cells sorted from blood, obtained in a trial of the OX40 agonist ivuxolimab. The receptor was derived from an adult with an advanced solid tumor such as melanoma, head and neck, liver or kidney cancer.

The CDR3 is CASSLPSRGYNEQFF. CDR3 sequence (DNA): TGTGCCAGCAGCTTGCCGAGTAGAGGTTACAATGAGCAGTTCTTC. The chain employs TRBV5-6 and TRBJ2-1, with unresolved D. Trimming cost V 1 base and J 4 bases, with 12 bases left between them. This CDR3 is built from 15 residues. In germline, CDR1 is SGHDT, CDR2 YYEEEE.